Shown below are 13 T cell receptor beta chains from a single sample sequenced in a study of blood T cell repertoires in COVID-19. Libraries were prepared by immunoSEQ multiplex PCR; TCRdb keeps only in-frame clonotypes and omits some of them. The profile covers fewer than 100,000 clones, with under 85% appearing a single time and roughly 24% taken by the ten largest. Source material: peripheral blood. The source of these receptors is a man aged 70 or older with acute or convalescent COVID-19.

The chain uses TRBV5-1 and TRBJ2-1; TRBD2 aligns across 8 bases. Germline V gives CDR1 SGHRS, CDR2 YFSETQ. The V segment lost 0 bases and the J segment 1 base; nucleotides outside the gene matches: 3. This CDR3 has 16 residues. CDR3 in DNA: TGCGCCAGCAGCTTGGGCCTAGCGGGTTCCTACAATGAGCAGTTCTTC. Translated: CASSLGLAGSYNEQFF.

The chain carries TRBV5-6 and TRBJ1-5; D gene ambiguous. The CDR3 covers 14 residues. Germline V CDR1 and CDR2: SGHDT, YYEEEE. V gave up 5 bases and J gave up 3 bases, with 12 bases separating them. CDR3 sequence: CASSPPGDNQPQHF. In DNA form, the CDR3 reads TGTGCCAGCAGTCCGCCCGGGGACAATCAGCCCCAGCATTTT.

CDR3 region: CSASLAVEQFF. As DNA, the CDR3 is TGCAGTGCTAGTCTAGCCGTTGAGCAGTTCTTC. This chain connects TRBV20-1 to TRBJ2-1, with D possibly being TRBD2 (5 bases). The length of the CDR3 is 11 residues. Germline assignment: CDR1 DFQATT and CDR2 SNEGSKA (reference sequence). Trimming removed 3 bases from V and 9 bases from J, with 9 bases in between.

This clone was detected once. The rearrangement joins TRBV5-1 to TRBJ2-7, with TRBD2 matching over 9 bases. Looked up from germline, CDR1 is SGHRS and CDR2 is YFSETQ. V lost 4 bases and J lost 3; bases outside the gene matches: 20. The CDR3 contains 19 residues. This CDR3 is CASSRLAGATSGGLYEQYF. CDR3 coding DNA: TGCGCCAGCAGCCGATTAGCGGGAGCAACCTCTGGAGGTCTCTACGAGCAGTACTTC. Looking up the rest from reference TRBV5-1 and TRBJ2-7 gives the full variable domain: KAGVTQTPRYLIKTRGQQVTLSCSPISGHRSVSWYQQTPGQGLQFLFEYFSETQRNKGNFPGRFSGRQFSNSRSEMNVSTLELGDSALYLCASSRLAGATSGGLYEQYFGPGTRLTVT.

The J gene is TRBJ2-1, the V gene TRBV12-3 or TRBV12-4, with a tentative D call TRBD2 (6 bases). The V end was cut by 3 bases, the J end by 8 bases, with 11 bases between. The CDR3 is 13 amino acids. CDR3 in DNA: TGTGCCAGCAGTTTCGGAGGGTTCGATGAGCAGTTCTTC. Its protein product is CASSFGGFDEQFF.

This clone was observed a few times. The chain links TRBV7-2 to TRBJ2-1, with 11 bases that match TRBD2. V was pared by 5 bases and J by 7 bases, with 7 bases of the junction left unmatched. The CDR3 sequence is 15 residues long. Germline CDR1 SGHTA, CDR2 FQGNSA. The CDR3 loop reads CASSLSGRDQNEQFF. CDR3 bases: TGTGCCAGCAGCCTTAGCGGGAGGGATCAGAATGAGCAGTTCTTC.

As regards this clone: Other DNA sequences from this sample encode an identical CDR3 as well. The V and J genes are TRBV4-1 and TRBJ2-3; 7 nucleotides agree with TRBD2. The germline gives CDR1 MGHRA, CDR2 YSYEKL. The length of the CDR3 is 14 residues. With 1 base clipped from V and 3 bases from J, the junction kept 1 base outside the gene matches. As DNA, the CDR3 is TGCGCCAGCAGCCAAGGAGCGGGGACAGATACGCAGTATTTT. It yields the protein CASSQGAGTDTQYF.

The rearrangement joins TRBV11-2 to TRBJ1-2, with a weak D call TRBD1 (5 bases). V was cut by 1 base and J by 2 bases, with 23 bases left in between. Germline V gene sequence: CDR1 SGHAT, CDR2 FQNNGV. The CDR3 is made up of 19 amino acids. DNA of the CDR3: TGTGCCAGCAGCTTAGGACTACGCGGGGCTCGAGTTCGGAACTATGGCTACACCTTC. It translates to CASSLGLRGARVRNYGYTF.

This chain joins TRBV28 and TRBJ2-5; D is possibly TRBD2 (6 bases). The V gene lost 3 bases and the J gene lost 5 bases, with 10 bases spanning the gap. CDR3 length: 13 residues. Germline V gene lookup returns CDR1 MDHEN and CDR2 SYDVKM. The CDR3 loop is CASSFGSYETQYF. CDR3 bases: TGTGCCAGCAGTTTCGGGAGTTACGAGACCCAGTACTTC.

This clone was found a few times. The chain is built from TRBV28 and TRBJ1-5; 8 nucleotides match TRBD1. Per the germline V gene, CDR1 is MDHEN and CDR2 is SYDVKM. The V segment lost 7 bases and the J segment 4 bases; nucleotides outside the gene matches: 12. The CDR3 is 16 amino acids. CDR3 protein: CASKYGRGPRNQPQHF. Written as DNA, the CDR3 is TGTGCCAGCAAGTACGGCAGGGGGCCTCGAAATCAGCCCCAGCATTTT.

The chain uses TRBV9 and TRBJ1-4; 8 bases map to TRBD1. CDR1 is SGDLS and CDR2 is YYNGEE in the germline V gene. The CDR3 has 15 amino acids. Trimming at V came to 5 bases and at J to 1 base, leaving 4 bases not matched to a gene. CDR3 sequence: CASSFDRGTNEKLFF. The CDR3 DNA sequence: TGTGCCAGCAGTTTCGACAGGGGAACTAATGAAAAACTGTTTTTT.

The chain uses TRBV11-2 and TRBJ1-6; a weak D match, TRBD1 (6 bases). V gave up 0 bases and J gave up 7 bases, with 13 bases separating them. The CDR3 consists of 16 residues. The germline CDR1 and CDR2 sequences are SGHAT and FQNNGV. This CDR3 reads CASSLEQGAFNSPLHF. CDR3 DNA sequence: TGTGCCAGCAGCTTAGAACAGGGCGCTTTCAATTCACCCCTCCACTTT.

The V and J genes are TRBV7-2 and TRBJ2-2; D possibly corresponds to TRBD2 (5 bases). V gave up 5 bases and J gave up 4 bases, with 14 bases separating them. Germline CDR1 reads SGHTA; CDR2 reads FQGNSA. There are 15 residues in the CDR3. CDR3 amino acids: CASSPDSTGTGELFF. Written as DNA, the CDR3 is TGTGCCAGCAGCCCGGACTCAACCGGCACCGGGGAGCTGTTTTTT. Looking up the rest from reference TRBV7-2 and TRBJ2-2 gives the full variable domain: GAGVSQSPSNKVTEKGKDVELRCDPISGHTALYWYRQSLGQGLEFLIYFQGNSAPDKSGLPSDRFSAERTGGSVSTLTIQRTQQEDSAVYLCASSPDSTGTGELFFGEGSRLTVL.